The next 25 T cell receptor beta chains were all read from a single sample in a study of T cell responses to AZD1222 COVID-19 vaccine. Clones were read by immunoSEQ multiplex PCR, and TCRdb kept only the in-frame ones, dropping some. The sample contains around 120,000 clones, about 93% of which appear only once. The specimen comprised peripheral blood, sampled 28 days after the second AZD1222 dose. Source of these receptors: an adult who received the AZD1222 COVID-19 vaccine.

The chain couples TRBV5-4 to TRBJ2-5, with 12 bases fitting TRBD1. Germline CDR1 is SGHNT and CDR2 is YYREEE (reference sequence). This CDR3 contains 15 residues. Losses at the gene ends were 2 bases for V and 4 bases for J; bases not matched to a gene: 3. The CDR3 DNA reads as TGTGCCAGCAGCTTACCGGGACAGGGGGCAGAGACCCAGTACTTC. Protein product: CASSLPGQGAETQYF. The full variable domain, with the rest looked up from reference TRBV5-4 and TRBJ2-5, is ETGVTQSPTHLIKTRGQQVTLRCSSQSGHNTVSWYQQALGQGPQFIFQYYREEENGRGNFPPRFSGLQFPNYSSELNVNALELDDSALYLCASSLPGQGAETQYFGPGTRLLVL.

The V call is TRBV9, the J call TRBJ1-3; D is possibly TRBD1 (5 bases). The CDR3 has 16 amino acids. The ends were cut back, 4 bases at V and 0 bases at J, with 14 bases in the middle. The V gene's germline CDR1 is SGDLS and CDR2 YYNGEE. CDR3 protein: CASSKTASFSGNTIYF. The CDR3 DNA is TGTGCCAGCAGCAAGACAGCCTCGTTCTCTGGAAACACCATATATTTT.

The chain is built from TRBV11-1 and TRBJ2-1, with TRBD2 matching 7 bases. The CDR3 has 15 amino acids. Germline CDR1 SGHAT, CDR2 FQDESV (reference sequence). The V segment lost 2 bases and the J segment 9 bases; nucleotides outside the gene matches: 10. The CDR3 protein is CASSLRLGLDREQFF. In DNA form, the CDR3 reads TGTGCCAGCAGCTTACGACTCGGACTAGATCGTGAGCAGTTCTTC.

V and J are TRBV29-1 and TRBJ2-1; a possible D gene is TRBD2 (7 bases). The V end was cut by 0 bases, the J end by 8 bases, with 11 bases between. The CDR3 spans 13 residues. The germline V gene has CDR1 SQVTM and CDR2 ANQGSEA. The CDR3 here is CSVEDTGGYEQFF. CDR3 coding DNA: TGCAGCGTTGAAGATACGGGGGGCTATGAGCAGTTCTTC.

V is TRBV4-3 and J is TRBJ2-1; D tentatively reads TRBD1 or TRBD2 (5 bases each). V lost 0 bases to trimming and J lost 3 bases, with 12 bases between them. Germline V gene lookup returns CDR1 LGHNA and CDR2 YSLEER. The CDR3 has 16 residues. CDR3 loop: CASSQDWGINYNEQFF. As DNA, the CDR3 is TGCGCCAGCAGCCAAGACTGGGGGATTAACTACAATGAGCAGTTCTTC.

This chain connects TRBV9 to TRBJ1-1; D gene unclear. V was cut by 4 bases and J by 0 bases, with 13 bases left in between. This CDR3 contains 15 residues. Germline loops: CDR1 SGDLS, CDR2 YYNGEE. CDR3 in amino acids: CASSLDGAMNTEAFF. The CDR3 DNA follows: TGTGCCAGCAGCCTAGACGGAGCGATGAACACTGAAGCTTTCTTT.

The chain is built from TRBV15 and TRBJ1-3, with D unresolved. Germline V lookup: CDR1 LNHNV, CDR2 YYDKDF (reference sequence). V lost 0 bases and J 0 bases, leaving 9 bases between the germline ends. The CDR3 is 16 amino acids. The CDR3, as DNA: TGTGCCACCAGCAGAGATGCCCAGTCCTCTGGAAACACCATATATTTT. The encoded protein is CATSRDAQSSGNTIYF.

The chain recombines TRBV4-3 with TRBJ1-2; D gene unclear. This CDR3 is 14 amino acids long. V lost 0 bases, J lost 7 bases, and 12 bases lay in between. The germline CDR1 and CDR2 sequences are LGHNA and YSLEER. For the CDR3, the DNA is TGCGCCAGCAGCCAAGATCTCGTTGCTAGTGGCTACACCTTC. Translating gives CASSQDLVASGYTF.

The rearrangement links TRBV4-1 to TRBJ1-5; 8 bases are a match to TRBD1. V was clipped by 4 bases and J by 5 bases; unmatched bases: 7. The CDR3 has 15 amino acids. Germline-derived CDR1 and CDR2 are MGHRA and YSYEKL. DNA of the CDR3: TGCGCCAGCAGCCCTTCGACAGGGGCGCATCAGCCCCAGCATTTT. Translated, it gives CASSPSTGAHQPQHF.

The rearrangement uses TRBV3-1 (or the pseudogene TRBV3-2) and TRBJ2-1, with D perhaps TRBD1 (5 bases). There are 15 residues in the CDR3. Between the trimmed V and J ends, which lost 4 bases and 1 base, there was a span of 11 bases. The germline CDR1 and CDR2 sequences are LGHDT and YNNKEL (reference sequence). The CDR3 reads CASSPTPGSYNEQFF. The CDR3, as DNA: TGTGCCAGCAGCCCAACCCCAGGGTCCTACAATGAGCAGTTCTTC.

The chain joins TRBV2 to TRBJ1-5; no clear D gene. V was shortened by 5 bases and J by 3 bases, with 11 bases between the two germline ends. CDR3 length equals 14 residues. CDR1 and CDR2 (germline): SNHLY, FYNNEI. CDR3 sequence reads: CASSTRHINQPQHF. The CDR3 DNA reads TGTGCCAGCAGTACGAGACACATCAATCAGCCCCAGCATTTT.

The CDR3 sequence is CASSNWGDQETQYF. CDR3 sequence (DNA): TGTGCCAGTAGTAATTGGGGAGACCAAGAGACCCAGTACTTC. The chain couples TRBV19 to TRBJ2-5; D may be TRBD2 (5 bases). The germline V gene encodes CDR1 LNHDA and CDR2 SQIVND (reference sequence). This CDR3 contains 14 residues. V lost 4 bases, J lost 0 bases, and 9 bases lay in between.

The rearrangement joins TRBV5-1 to TRBJ1-4; 9 bases line up with TRBD1. The ends lost 2 bases at V and 5 bases at J; junction bases unmatched: 4. The germline CDR1 and CDR2 sequences are SGHRS and YFSETQ. The CDR3 has 15 amino acids. The CDR3 DNA reads TGCGCCAGCAGCTTAGCGACAGGGGGAAATGAAAAACTGTTTTTT. It specifies CASSLATGGNEKLFF. Supplemented by reference TRBV5-1 and TRBJ1-4, the full variable domain reads KAGVTQTPRYLIKTRGQQVTLSCSPISGHRSVSWYQQTPGQGLQFLFEYFSETQRNKGNFPGRFSGRQFSNSRSEMNVSTLELGDSALYLCASSLATGGNEKLFFGSGTQLSVL.

V is TRBV4-1 and J is TRBJ2-1, with 8 bases lining up with TRBD2. Losses at the gene ends were 4 bases for V and 3 bases for J; bases not matched to a gene: 11. In germline, CDR1 is MGHRA, CDR2 YSYEKL. This CDR3 has 17 amino acids. The CDR3 nucleotides read TGCGCCAGCAGCCTATCCAGCGGGAGAGTGATCTACAATGAGCAGTTCTTC. This translates into CASSLSSGRVIYNEQFF.

The CDR3 region is CASSLAPPGSFF. The CDR3 DNA is TGTGCCAGCAGTTTGGCACCCCCGGGGTCTTTCTTT. The chain couples TRBV27 to TRBJ1-1, with D hard to call. V shed 3 bases and J shed 12 bases, with 14 bases lying between them. CDR1 MNHEY and CDR2 SMNVEV come from the germline V gene (reference sequence). This CDR3 is 12 amino acids long.

The chain links TRBV7-2 to TRBJ1-3; perhaps TRBD1 as D (5 bases). Germline CDR1 is SGHTA and CDR2 is FQGNSA. CDR3 length: 15 residues. V was trimmed by 1 base and J by 3 bases, leaving 10 bases between them. CDR3 residues: CASSLVLGLGNTIYF. The CDR3 DNA is TGTGCCAGCAGCTTAGTTTTGGGACTTGGAAACACCATATATTTT.

The chain couples TRBV30 to TRBJ2-5; D is ambiguous. CDR1 GTSNPN and CDR2 SVGIG come from the germline V gene (reference sequence). V lost 3 bases and J 2 bases, leaving 10 bases between the germline ends. The CDR3 covers 13 residues. The CDR3 coding sequence is TGTGCCTGGAGCGTGGTGGAGCAAGAGACCCAGTACTTC. The encoded protein is CAWSVVEQETQYF.

Here the CDR3 reads CASRATGQIHSPLHF. The CDR3, as DNA: TGTGCCAGCAGGGCGACAGGACAAATACATTCACCCCTCCACTTT. This chain connects TRBV6-5 to TRBJ1-6, with D possibly TRBD1 on 6 matching bases. Germline-derived CDR1 and CDR2 are MNHEY and SVGAGI. V was shortened by 6 bases and J by 8 bases, with 17 bases between the two germline ends. The CDR3 loop spans 15 amino acids.

The CDR3 protein is CASSLALGAVHTYEQYF. CDR3 nucleotides: TGTGCCAGCAGCTTAGCGCTTGGGGCAGTCCATACCTACGAGCAGTACTTC. This rearrangement joins TRBV7-9 to TRBJ2-7; possible D gene TRBD1, 5 bases. Trimming took 0 bases from V and 2 from J, leaving 17 bases between them. The CDR3 loop spans 17 amino acids. CDR1 and CDR2 from the germline V gene are SEHNR and FQNEAQ (reference sequence).

The chain recombines TRBV14 with TRBJ2-7; D is ambiguous. This CDR3 is 12 amino acids long. V lost 2 bases and J lost 0, with 2 bases in between. Germline V lookup: CDR1 SGHDN, CDR2 FVKESK. The CDR3 reads CASSQFSYEQYF. In nucleotides, the CDR3 is TGTGCCAGCAGCCAATTCTCCTACGAGCAGTACTTC.

The CDR3 bases are TGTGCCAGCAGCTCGCTCAGGGGGGACTATGGCTACACCTTC. Translating gives CASSSLRGDYGYTF. The chain recombines TRBV6-1 with TRBJ1-2; 7 bases line up with TRBD1. The CDR3 totals 14 residues. Losses at the gene ends were 6 bases for V and 3 bases for J; bases not matched to a gene: 7. Per the germline V gene, CDR1 is MNHNS and CDR2 is SASEGT.

This clone was recorded once. Additional DNA sequences in this sample encode the identical CDR3. The chain carries TRBV5-1 and TRBJ1-2; D ambiguous. The CDR3 length is 13 residues. V was shortened by 4 bases and J by 1 base, with 8 bases between the two germline ends. Looked up from germline, CDR1 is SGHRS and CDR2 is YFSETQ. CDR3 residues: CASSPGGNYGYTF. In nucleotides, the CDR3 is TGCGCCAGCAGCCCGGGCGGTAACTATGGCTACACCTTC.

The chain has TRBV30 and TRBJ1-6; D is ambiguous. From germline, CDR1 is GTSNPN and CDR2 SVGIG (reference sequence). V lost 0 bases and J lost 8, with 14 bases in between. The CDR3 totals 15 residues. The CDR3 DNA reads as TGTGCCTGGAGTGTTCTTCTCGTGGGAGATTCACCCCTCCACTTT. Translating it yields CAWSVLLVGDSPLHF.

This clone was observed a single time. The rearrangement uses TRBV25-1 and TRBJ1-1, with 10 bases matching TRBD1. Germline V lookup: CDR1 MGHDK, CDR2 SYGVNS. The CDR3 loop spans 15 amino acids. V lost 3 bases to trimming and J lost 6 bases; unmatched junction nucleotides: 7. The CDR3 coding sequence is TGTGCCAGCAGTGATTGGGACAGGGGTTGGTCTGAAGCTTTCTTT. Protein sequence: CASSDWDRGWSEAFF.

This sequence joins TRBV15 and TRBJ2-4; maybe TRBD1 (6 bases). The CDR3 is 13 residues long. Germline CDR1 LNHNV, CDR2 YYDKDF (reference sequence). The germline V and J ends were trimmed by 3 bases and 4 bases, with 7 bases remaining between them. CDR3 amino acids: CATSSGQKNIQYF. The CDR3, as DNA: TGTGCCACCAGCAGTGGACAGAAAAACATTCAGTACTTC.